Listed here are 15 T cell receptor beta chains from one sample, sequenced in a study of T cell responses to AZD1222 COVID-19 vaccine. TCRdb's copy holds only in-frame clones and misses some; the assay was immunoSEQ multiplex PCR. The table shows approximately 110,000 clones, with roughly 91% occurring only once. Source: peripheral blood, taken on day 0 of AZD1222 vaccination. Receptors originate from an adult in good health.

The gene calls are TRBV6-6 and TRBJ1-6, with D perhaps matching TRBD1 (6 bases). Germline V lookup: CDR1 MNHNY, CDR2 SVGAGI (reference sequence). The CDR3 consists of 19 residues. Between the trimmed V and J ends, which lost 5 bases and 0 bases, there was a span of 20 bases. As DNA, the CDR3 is TGTGCCAGCAGTCGACGAATCCTACAGGGAAGCTCCTATAATTCACCCCTCCACTTT. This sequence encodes CASSRRILQGSSYNSPLHF.

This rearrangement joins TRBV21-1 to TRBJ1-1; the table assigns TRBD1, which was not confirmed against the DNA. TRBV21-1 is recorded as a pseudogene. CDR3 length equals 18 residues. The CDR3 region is CASSTAHLGQGPMREAFF. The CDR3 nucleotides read TGTGCCAGCAGCACCGCCCATTTGGGACAGGGGCCAATGCGTGAAGCTTTCTTT.

The CDR3, as DNA: TGTGCCAGCACTCAGACAGGGGCGAGTGAAAAACTGTTTTTT. It is translated as CASTQTGASEKLFF. The chain couples TRBV2 to TRBJ1-4; 8 bases are shared with TRBD1. V lost 7 bases, J lost 7 bases, and 8 bases stayed unmatched. The CDR3 has 14 amino acids. The germline V gene encodes CDR1 SNHLY and CDR2 FYNNEI.

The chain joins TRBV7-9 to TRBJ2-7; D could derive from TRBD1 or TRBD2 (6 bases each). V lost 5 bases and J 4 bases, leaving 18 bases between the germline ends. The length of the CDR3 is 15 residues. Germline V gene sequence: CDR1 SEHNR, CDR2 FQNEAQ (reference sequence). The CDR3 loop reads CASSTGTGGPYEQYF. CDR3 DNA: TGTGCCAGCAGCACTGGGACTGGGGGCCCTTACGAGCAGTACTTC.

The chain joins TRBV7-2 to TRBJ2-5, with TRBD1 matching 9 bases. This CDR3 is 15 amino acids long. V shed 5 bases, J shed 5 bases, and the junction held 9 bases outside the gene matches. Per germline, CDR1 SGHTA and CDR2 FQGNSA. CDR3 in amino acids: CASSPQGARTETQYF. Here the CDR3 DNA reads TGTGCCAGCAGCCCACAGGGGGCGAGGACGGAGACCCAGTACTTC.

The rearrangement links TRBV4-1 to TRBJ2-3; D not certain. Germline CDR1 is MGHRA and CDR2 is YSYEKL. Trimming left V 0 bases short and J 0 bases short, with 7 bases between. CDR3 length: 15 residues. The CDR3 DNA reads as TGCGCCAGCAGCCAAGAGGAATCTAGCACAGATACGCAGTATTTT. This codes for CASSQEESSTDTQYF.

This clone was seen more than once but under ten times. The CDR3 coding sequence is TGTGCCAGTACCCCCGGGATAGGGGGCATTGGAAACACCATATATTTT. It codes for CASTPGIGGIGNTIYF. The chain is built from TRBV19 and TRBJ1-3, with 7 positions matching TRBD1. The V gene end was trimmed by 7 bases and the J gene end by 3 bases; junction bases not matched to a gene: 12. Germline CDR1 is LNHDA and CDR2 is SQIVND (reference sequence). The CDR3 extends over 16 amino acids.

CDR3 protein: CASSSRQGEEQYF. DNA for the CDR3: TGTGCCAGCAGCTCACGACAGGGGGAGGAGCAGTACTTC. V gene TRBV7-9 combines with J gene TRBJ2-7, with 9 bases identical to TRBD1. Per the germline V gene, CDR1 is SEHNR and CDR2 is FQNEAQ (reference sequence). There are 13 residues in the CDR3. J was trimmed by 7 bases and V by 4 bases; bases with no gene match: 5. The entire variable domain, with the rest obtained from reference TRBV7-9 and TRBJ2-7, is as follows: DTGVSQNPRHKITKRGQNVTFRCDPISEHNRLYWYRQTLGQGPEFLTYFQNEAQLEKSRLLSDRFSAERPKGSFSTLEIQRTEQGDSAMYLCASSSRQGEEQYFGPGTRLTVT.

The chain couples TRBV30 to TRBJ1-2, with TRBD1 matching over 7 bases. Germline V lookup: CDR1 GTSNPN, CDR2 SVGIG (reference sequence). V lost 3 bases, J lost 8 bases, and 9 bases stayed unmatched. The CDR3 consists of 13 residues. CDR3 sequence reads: CAWRHPGQQGYTF. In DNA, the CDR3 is TGTGCCTGGAGGCATCCGGGACAGCAGGGCTACACCTTC.

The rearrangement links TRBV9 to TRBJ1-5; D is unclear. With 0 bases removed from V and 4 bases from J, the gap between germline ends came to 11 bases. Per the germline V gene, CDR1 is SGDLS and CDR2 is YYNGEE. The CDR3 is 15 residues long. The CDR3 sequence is CASSVGQTPNQPQHF. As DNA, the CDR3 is TGTGCCAGCAGCGTAGGGCAGACACCAAATCAGCCCCAGCATTTT.

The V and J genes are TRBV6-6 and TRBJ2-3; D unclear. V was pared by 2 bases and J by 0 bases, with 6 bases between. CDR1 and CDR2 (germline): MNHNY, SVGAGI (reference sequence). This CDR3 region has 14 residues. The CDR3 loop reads CASSYRTSTDTQYF. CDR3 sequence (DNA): TGTGCCAGCAGTTACCGTACTAGCACAGATACGCAGTATTTT.

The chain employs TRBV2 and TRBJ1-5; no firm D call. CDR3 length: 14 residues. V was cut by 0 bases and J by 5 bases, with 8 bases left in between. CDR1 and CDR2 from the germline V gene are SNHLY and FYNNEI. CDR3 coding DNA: TGTGCCAGCAGTGAAGCCGGGAGTTATCAGCCCCAGCATTTT. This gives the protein CASSEAGSYQPQHF.

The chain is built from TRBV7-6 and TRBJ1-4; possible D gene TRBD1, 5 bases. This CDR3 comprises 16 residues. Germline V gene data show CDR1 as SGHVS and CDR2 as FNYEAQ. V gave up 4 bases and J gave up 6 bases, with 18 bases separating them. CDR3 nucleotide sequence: TGTGCCAGCAGCTCTTTCGGGACTCTCAACTATGAAAAACTGTTTTTT. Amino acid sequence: CASSSFGTLNYEKLFF. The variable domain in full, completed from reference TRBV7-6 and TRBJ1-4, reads GAGVSQSPRYKVTKRGQDVALRCDPISGHVSLYWYRQALGQGPEFLTYFNYEAQQDKSGLPNDRFSAERPEGSISTLTIQRTEQRDSAMYRCASSSFGTLNYEKLFFGSGTQLSVL.

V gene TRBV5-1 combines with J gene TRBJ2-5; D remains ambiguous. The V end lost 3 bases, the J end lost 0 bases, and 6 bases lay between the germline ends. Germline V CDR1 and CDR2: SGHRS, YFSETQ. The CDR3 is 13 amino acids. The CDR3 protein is CASSSEYQETQYF. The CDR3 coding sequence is TGCGCCAGCAGCTCCGAGTACCAAGAGACCCAGTACTTC.

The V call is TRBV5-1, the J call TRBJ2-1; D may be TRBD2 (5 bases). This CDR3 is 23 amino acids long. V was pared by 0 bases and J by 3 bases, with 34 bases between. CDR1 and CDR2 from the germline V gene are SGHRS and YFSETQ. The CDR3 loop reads CASSLGLEKISGFRKIHYNEQFF. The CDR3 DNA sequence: TGCGCCAGCAGCTTGGGTCTAGAGAAAATCAGCGGATTCCGTAAAATACACTACAATGAGCAGTTCTTC.